Each of the 15 T cell receptor beta chains below was sequenced from the same sample in a study of cytomegalovirus exposure and HLA in healthy donors. PCR used 60 Vbeta primers and 13 Jbeta primers. Sequencing was performed with immunoSEQ multiplex PCR; in TCRdb, only in-frame clones are kept and a portion is missing. The top ten hold 9.5% to 12% of the sample, which has over 150,000 clones, around 82% seen once. The specimen was PBMCs. These TCRs come from a man in his fifties in good health and CMV-seropositive.

The chain uses TRBV27 and TRBJ2-2, with D perhaps matching TRBD2 (7 bases). Germline CDR1 MNHEY, CDR2 SMNVEV (reference sequence). Trimming removed 6 bases from V and 3 bases from J, with 17 bases in between. CDR3 length: 16 amino acids. The CDR3 DNA reads as TGTGCCAGCAGGGGGGGGGCGCTTAGGTACACCGGGGAGCTGTTTTTT. Protein product: CASRGGALRYTGELFF.

The CDR3 sequence: CASREEGYTF. CDR3 coding DNA: TGTGCCAGCAGGGAGGAGGGCTACACCTTC. The chain links TRBV2 to TRBJ1-2, with D uncertain. This CDR3 comprises 10 residues. V lost 6 bases, J lost 8 bases, and 7 bases lay in between. CDR1 is SNHLY and CDR2 is FYNNEI in the germline V gene.

This clone was counted only a few times. This chain connects TRBV5-1 to TRBJ2-5; 7 bases are shared with TRBD2. CDR3 length: 15 residues. V shed 8 bases, J shed 2 bases, and the junction held 12 bases outside the gene matches. In germline, CDR1 is SGHRS, CDR2 YFSETQ. The CDR3 is CASQPGTTEQETQYF. In DNA form, the CDR3 reads TGCGCCAGTCAACCCGGGACTACAGAACAAGAGACCCAGTACTTC.

This clone has ten or more counts. The genes are TRBV11-2 and TRBJ2-7, with TRBD1 identical over 8 bases. The CDR3 is made up of 13 amino acids. Germline V CDR1 and CDR2: SGHAT, FQNNGV. The V segment lost 4 bases and the J segment 6 bases; nucleotides outside the gene matches: 5. The CDR3, as DNA: TGTGCCAGCAGCTACGGACAGGGTTTCGAGCAGTACTTC. The encoded protein is CASSYGQGFEQYF.

V is TRBV6-1 and J is TRBJ2-1; no definite D call. V was trimmed by 2 bases and J by 0 bases, leaving 17 bases between them. This CDR3 is built from 18 residues. The germline gives CDR1 MNHNS, CDR2 SASEGT. The CDR3 sequence: CASSEPQIAPSSYNEQFF. The CDR3 DNA reads TGTGCCAGCAGTGAACCCCAAATAGCCCCGTCCTCCTACAATGAGCAGTTCTTC.

This chain links TRBV5-1 with TRBJ2-7, with 10 bases identical to TRBD2. The ends lost 1 base at V and 2 bases at J; junction bases unmatched: 3. Looked up from germline, CDR1 is SGHRS and CDR2 is YFSETQ. This CDR3 spans 15 amino acids. CDR3 in amino acids: CASSLTSGNTYEQYF. In DNA, the CDR3 is TGCGCCAGCAGCTTGACTAGCGGGAATACCTACGAGCAGTACTTC.

This clone came up once. The chain carries TRBV21-1 and TRBJ2-7; the table's D call TRBD2 went unverified against the DNA. TRBV21-1 is classified as a pseudogene. CDR3 length: 15 residues. The CDR3 loop reads CASNILAGVLYEQYF. CDR3 in DNA: TGTGCCAGCAACATACTAGCGGGAGTTTTATACGAGCAGTACTTC.

The gene calls are TRBV9 and TRBJ1-1; 7 nucleotides match TRBD1. CDR1 SGDLS and CDR2 YYNGEE come from the germline V gene. V lost 4 bases, J lost 4 bases, and 4 bases stayed unmatched. The CDR3 sequence is 13 residues long. The chain's CDR3 is CASSLRQGTEAFF. CDR3 sequence (DNA): TGTGCCAGCAGCTTAAGACAGGGCACTGAAGCTTTCTTT.

This clone was detected a few times. The chain links TRBV2 to TRBJ2-1, with 10 bases fitting TRBD2. V lost 8 bases, J lost 7 bases, and 5 bases stayed unmatched. The germline V gene encodes CDR1 SNHLY and CDR2 FYNNEI. This CDR3 contains 13 residues. The CDR3 coding sequence is TGTGCCAGCGGTCTAGCGGGGGCAAATGAGCAGTTCTTC. It encodes CASGLAGANEQFF.

The chain joins TRBV7-9 to TRBJ2-2; 9 bases match TRBD1. CDR1 and CDR2 (germline): SEHNR, FQNEAQ (reference sequence). Trimming at V came to 5 bases and at J to 4 bases, leaving 8 bases not matched to a gene. This CDR3 comprises 16 residues. This CDR3 reads CASSATGGGGTGELFF. The CDR3 DNA sequence: TGTGCCAGCAGCGCAACAGGGGGCGGGGGCACCGGGGAGCTGTTTTTT.

The chain uses TRBV4-3 and TRBJ2-1; D is unresolved. The ends were cut back, 4 bases at V and 0 bases at J, with 16 bases in the middle. Germline assignment: CDR1 LGHNA and CDR2 YSLEER. This CDR3 has 17 amino acids. CDR3 nucleotide sequence: TGCGCCAGCAGCCCCTCGGTGGCGGCAAGCTCCTACAATGAGCAGTTCTTC. Residues: CASSPSVAASSYNEQFF.

The V and J genes are TRBV15 and TRBJ2-7; 8 bases map to TRBD1. The CDR3 has 14 amino acids. Germline assignment: CDR1 LNHNV and CDR2 YYDKDF (reference sequence). V shed 3 bases and J 3 bases; nucleotides not matched to a gene: 4. This CDR3 is CATSRDRDFYEQYF. The CDR3 bases are TGTGCCACCAGCAGGGACAGGGATTTCTACGAGCAGTACTTC.

This clone showed up just a few times. This chain joins TRBV4-3 and TRBJ2-1, with D unclear. V was pared by 2 bases and J by 5 bases, with 7 bases between. The germline V gene has CDR1 LGHNA and CDR2 YSLEER. The CDR3 has 13 amino acids. The CDR3 DNA reads TGCGCCAGCAGCCAACAGGCCAACAATGAGCAGTTCTTC. Its translation: CASSQQANNEQFF.

This clone was recorded once. The V call is TRBV28, the J call TRBJ1-1, with D possibly matching TRBD1 (5 bases). Per the germline V gene, CDR1 is MDHEN and CDR2 is SYDVKM. The CDR3 runs to 13 residues. V lost 8 bases to trimming and J lost 6 bases, with 16 bases between them. CDR3 residues: CASGLGGGAEAFF. The CDR3 region has the DNA TGTGCCAGCGGGCTCGGGGGAGGTGCTGAAGCTTTCTTT.

This CDR3 reads CASSVGAVSSGNTIYF. In DNA, the CDR3 is TGTGCCAGCAGCGTGGGGGCGGTTTCGAGTGGAAACACCATATATTTT. The chain joins TRBV9 to TRBJ1-3; a possible D gene is TRBD1 (6 bases). Per germline, CDR1 SGDLS and CDR2 YYNGEE. V was trimmed by 2 bases and J by 3 bases, leaving 15 bases between them. The CDR3 length is 16 residues.